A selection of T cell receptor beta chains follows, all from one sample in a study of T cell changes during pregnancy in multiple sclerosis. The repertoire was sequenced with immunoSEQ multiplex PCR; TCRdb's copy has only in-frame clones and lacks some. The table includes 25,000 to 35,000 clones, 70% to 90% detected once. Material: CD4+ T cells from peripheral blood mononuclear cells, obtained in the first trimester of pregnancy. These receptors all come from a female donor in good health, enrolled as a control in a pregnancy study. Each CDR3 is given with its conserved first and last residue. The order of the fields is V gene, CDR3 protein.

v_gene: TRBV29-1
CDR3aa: CSSSGTVNTEAFF

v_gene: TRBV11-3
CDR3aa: CASTPGGGNTEAFF

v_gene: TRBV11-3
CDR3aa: CASSPNTASTGGETQYF

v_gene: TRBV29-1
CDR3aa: CSGRLSPNEQFF

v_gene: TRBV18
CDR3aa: CASGLGGAGNQPQHF

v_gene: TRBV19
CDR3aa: CASKPVNSGNTIYF

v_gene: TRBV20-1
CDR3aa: CSAGSGEQFF

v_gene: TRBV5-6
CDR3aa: CASSRTGEWSEAFF

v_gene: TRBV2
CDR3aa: CASRIANRDSPLHF

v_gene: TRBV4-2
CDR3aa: CASSQDELAENSYNEQFF

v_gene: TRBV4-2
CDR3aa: CASSQGGRNRPEKAFF

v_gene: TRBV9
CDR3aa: CASSGPPFQNSPLHF

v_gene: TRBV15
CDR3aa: CATSRLGQSNYGYTF

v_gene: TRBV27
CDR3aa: CASSLRDKAFF

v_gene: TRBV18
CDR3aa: CASSLGQPGSGYTF

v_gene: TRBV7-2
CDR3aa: CASSLISFYGYTF

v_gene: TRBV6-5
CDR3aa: CASSYPGQGGSPLHF

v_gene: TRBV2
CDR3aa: CASNPLTGGGTEAFF

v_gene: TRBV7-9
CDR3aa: CASSPERNPTNEKLFF

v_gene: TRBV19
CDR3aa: CASSIEAGGGASPYGYTF